This T cell receptor (beta chain) came from a study of shared clonotypes between healthy human individuals. Findings and limits, study-wide: Donors were few, which limited the genetic and exposure-history diversity represented. Non-shared clonotypes had lower generation probabilities than clonotypes shared by all four sorted-subset donors.

The assay used deep level. Sequenced by immunoSEQ multiplex PCR; TCRdb stores in-frame clones only, minus some. The repertoire holds some 1,400,000 clones, with around 95% as singletons. In the case of this clone: What it recognizes is unknown.

The trim removed 1 base at V and 6 bases at J, leaving 8 bases unmatched. CDR3 length: 15 residues. Germline V CDR1 and CDR2: SGHNT, YYREEE (reference sequence). The rearrangement links TRBV5-4 to TRBJ2-3, with 7 nucleotides matching TRBD2. Sequenced input: naive CD4+ T cells sorted from blood. Subset of the sample: CD45RA+ positively selected. The origin of this receptor is a young man in good health. CDR3 in DNA: TGTGCCAGCAGCTTGAGTTTGGCGGGGGATGATACGCAGTATTTT. This translates into CASSLSLAGDDTQYF.